This TCR beta chain originates from a study of blood T cell repertoires in COVID-19. The wider study: COVID-19 samples from acute and convalescent phases originated in the United States, Italy and Spain.

In the original processing: How many nucleated cells were present was estimated from reference gene primer amplification. Some clones are missing from TCRdb's copy, which holds only in-frame ones; the method was immunoSEQ multiplex PCR. Clonal size and the V and J genes are those of that table, whereas D and trimming came from the DNA. The sample shows under 200,000 clones, roughly four fifths of them seen only once. Germline V gives CDR1 SEHNR, CDR2 FQNEAQ (reference sequence). This CDR3 has 15 amino acids. V shed 5 bases and J 7 bases; nucleotides not matched to a gene: 9. This chain connects TRBV7-9 to TRBJ1-4; 8 positions agree with TRBD1. This clonotype was obtained from a man aged 40-49 years who had recovered from COVID-19. Sequenced sample: peripheral blood. The CDR3 here is CASSKGGTGGEKLFF. CDR3 nucleotide sequence: TGTGCCAGCAGCAAAGGGGGGACAGGCGGTGAAAAACTGTTTTTT.